This note documents a single TCR beta chain sequence. Its antigen is undetermined. These data are taken from a study of CD39 and CD103 CD8 tumor-infiltrating T cells. Whole-study results and caveats: DN TIL clonotypes largely overlapped peripheral memory CD8 repertoires, unlike DP. DP CD8 TILs appeared more oligoclonal than DN and SP CD8 TILs and blood memory CD8 T cells.

Per germline, CDR1 SEHNR and CDR2 FQNEAQ (reference sequence). The CDR3 has 16 amino acids. V dropped 2 bases and J dropped 4; count of bases not matched to a gene: 8. Memory CD8 T cells were sorted as CD8+CD4-CD45RA-, any CCR7 status. The data were produced by immunoSEQ multiplex PCR, yet TCRdb's version contains in-frame clones alone and is incomplete. The sample lists 1,400 or so clones; about 80% were seen once. The origin of this receptor is a human donor with head and neck squamous cell carcinoma. The chain has TRBV7-9 and TRBJ2-3; TRBD1 agrees at 8 bases. The sequencing input was CD8+ T cells sorted from blood. Indicated subset: total memory CD8 T cells (CD45RA-CCR7+/-) from blood or uninvolved lymph node. CDR3 nucleotides: TGTGCCAGCAGCTTAATTGGACAGGGTTTTGCAGATACGCAGTATTTT. Its protein product is CASSLIGQGFADTQYF.